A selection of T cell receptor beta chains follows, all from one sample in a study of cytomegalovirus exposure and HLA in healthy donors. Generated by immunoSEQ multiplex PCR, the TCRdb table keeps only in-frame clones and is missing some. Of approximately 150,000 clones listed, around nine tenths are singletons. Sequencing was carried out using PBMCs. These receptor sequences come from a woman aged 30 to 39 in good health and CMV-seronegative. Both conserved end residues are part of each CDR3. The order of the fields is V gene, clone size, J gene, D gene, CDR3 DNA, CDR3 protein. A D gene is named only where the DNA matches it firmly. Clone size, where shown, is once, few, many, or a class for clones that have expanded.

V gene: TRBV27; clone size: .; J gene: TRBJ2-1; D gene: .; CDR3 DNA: TGTGCCAGCAGTTTTACGTACGGTGAGCAGTTCTTC; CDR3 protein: CASSFTYGEQFF
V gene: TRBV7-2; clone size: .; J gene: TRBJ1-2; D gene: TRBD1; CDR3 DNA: TGTGCCAGCAGCCCAACCCCTGAGGCGCCCGGGACAGCCGGCTACACCTTC; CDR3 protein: CASSPTPEAPGTAGYTF
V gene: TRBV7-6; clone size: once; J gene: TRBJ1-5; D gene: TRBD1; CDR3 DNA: TGTGCCAGCAGCCGGACAGGGGGTCAGCCCCAGCATTTT; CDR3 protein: CASSRTGGQPQHF
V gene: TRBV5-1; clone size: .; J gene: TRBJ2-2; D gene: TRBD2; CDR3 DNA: TGCGCCAGCAGCGGACTAGTTTCCGCCGGGGAGCTGTTTTTT; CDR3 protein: CASSGLVSAGELFF
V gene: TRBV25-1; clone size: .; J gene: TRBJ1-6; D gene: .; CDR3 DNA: TGTGCCAGCAGTAATATACAGGGTTCCTATAATTCACCCCTCCACTTT; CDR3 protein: CASSNIQGSYNSPLHF
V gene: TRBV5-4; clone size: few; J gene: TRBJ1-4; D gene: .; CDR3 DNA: TGTGCCAGCAGCTCCCAGCCTGAGACTGAGGAAAAACTGTTTTTT; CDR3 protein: CASSSQPETEEKLFF
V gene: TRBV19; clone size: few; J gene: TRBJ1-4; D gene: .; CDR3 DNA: TGTGCCAGTAGTATAGACAGGAGGCTGAGCGCGGAACTGTTTTTT; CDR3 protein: CASSIDRRLSAELFF
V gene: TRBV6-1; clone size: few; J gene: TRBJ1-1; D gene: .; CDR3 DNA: TGTGCCAGCAGTGAAATCAGGGCCGGGACTGAAGCTTTCTTT; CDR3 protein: CASSEIRAGTEAFF
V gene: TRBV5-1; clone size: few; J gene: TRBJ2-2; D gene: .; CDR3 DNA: TGCGCCAGCAGTGAGGCCGGGAACACCGGGGAGCTGTTTTTT; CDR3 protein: CASSEAGNTGELFF
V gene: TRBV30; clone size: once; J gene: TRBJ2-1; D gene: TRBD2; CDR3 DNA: TGTGCCTGGAGTGTACTCGCGGGAGGGCTGGATGAGCAGTTCTTC; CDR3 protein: CAWSVLAGGLDEQFF
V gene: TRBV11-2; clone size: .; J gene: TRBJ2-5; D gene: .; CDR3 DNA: TGTGCCAGCCAACTTCGGGGAACAGAGACCCAGTACTTC; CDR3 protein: CASQLRGTETQYF
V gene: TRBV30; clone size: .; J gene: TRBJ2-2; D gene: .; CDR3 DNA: TGTGCCTGGAGGTTGACTAGTATGAACACCGGGGAGCTGTTTTTT; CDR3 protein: CAWRLTSMNTGELFF
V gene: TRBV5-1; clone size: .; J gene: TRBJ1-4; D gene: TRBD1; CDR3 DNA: TGCGCCAGCAGCTTGAGGGGGACAGGGCAGAATGAAAAACTGTTTTTT; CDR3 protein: CASSLRGTGQNEKLFF
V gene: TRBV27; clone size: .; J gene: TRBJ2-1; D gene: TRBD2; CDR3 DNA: TGTGCCAGCAGTCCTAGCGGGGGTTACAATGAGCAGTTCTTC; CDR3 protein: CASSPSGGYNEQFF
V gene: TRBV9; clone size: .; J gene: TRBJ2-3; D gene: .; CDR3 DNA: TGTGCCAGCAGCCCTTCGGGAGATACGCAGTATTTT; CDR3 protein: CASSPSGDTQYF
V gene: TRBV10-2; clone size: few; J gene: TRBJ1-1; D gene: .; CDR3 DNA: TGCGCCAGCAGATCTGCGGGGAACACTGAAGCTTTCTTT; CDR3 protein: CASRSAGNTEAFF
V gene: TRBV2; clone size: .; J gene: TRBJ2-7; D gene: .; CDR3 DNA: TGTGCCAGCAGTGATTCTGGGGAGAGGTACGAGCAGTACTTC; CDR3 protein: CASSDSGERYEQYF
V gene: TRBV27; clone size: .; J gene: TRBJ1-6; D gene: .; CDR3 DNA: TGTGCCAGCAGCCCCCGCGTGGCAGCGAATTCACCCCTCCACTTT; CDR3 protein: CASSPRVAANSPLHF
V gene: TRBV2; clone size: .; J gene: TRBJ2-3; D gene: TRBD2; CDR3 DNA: TGTGCCAGCAGAAGGACTAGCGGGAGAACAGATACGCAGTATTTT; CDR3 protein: CASRRTSGRTDTQYF
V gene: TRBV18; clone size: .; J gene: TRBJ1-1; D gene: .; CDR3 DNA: TGTGCCAGCCACAAGCAGGGAACTGAAGCTTTCTTT; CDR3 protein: CASHKQGTEAFF
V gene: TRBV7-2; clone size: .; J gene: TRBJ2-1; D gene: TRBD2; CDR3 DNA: TGTGCCAGCAGCTTGGTAGCGGGGGGGCCAAATGAGCAGTTCTTC; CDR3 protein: CASSLVAGGPNEQFF
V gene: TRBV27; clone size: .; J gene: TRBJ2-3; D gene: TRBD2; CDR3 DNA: TGTGCCAGCAAGGCGGGGGGCTTTACGACAGATACGCAGTATTTT; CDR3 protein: CASKAGGFTTDTQYF
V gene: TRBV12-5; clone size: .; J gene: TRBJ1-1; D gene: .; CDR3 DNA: TGTGCTAGTGGTTTGGTACCGAGCCCATCTGAAGCTTTCTTT; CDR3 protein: CASGLVPSPSEAFF
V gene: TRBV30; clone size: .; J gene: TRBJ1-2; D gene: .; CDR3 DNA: TGTGCCTTCGACAGACAGCCTGGCTACACCTTC; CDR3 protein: CAFDRQPGYTF
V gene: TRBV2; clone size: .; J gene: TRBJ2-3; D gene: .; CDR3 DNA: TGTGCCAGCAGTGTCCGAGCAGGGGATACGCAGTATTTT; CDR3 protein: CASSVRAGDTQYF
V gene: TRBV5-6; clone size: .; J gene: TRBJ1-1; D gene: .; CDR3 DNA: TGTGCCAGCAGCTTTGGCAGGGAATTTGCTGAAGCTTTCTTT; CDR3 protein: CASSFGREFAEAFF
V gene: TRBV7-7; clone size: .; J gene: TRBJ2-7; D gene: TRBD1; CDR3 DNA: TGTGCCAGCAGCCGTGGGACAGGGTCCTACGAGCAGTACTTC; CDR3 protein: CASSRGTGSYEQYF
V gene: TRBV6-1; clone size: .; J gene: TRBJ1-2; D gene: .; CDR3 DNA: TGTGCCAGCAGTGGTAGCAGGGGCGATCGAGGCTACACCTTC; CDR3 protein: CASSGSRGDRGYTF
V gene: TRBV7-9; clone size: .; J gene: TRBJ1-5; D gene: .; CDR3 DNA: TGTGCCAGCAGCCGCTGGGACACTAGCAATCAGCCCCAGCATTTT; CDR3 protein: CASSRWDTSNQPQHF
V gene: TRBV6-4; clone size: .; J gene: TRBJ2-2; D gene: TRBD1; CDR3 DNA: TGTGCCAGCAGGGCGGCAGGGGGCGGCACCGGGGAGCTGTTTTTT; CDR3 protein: CASRAAGGGTGELFF
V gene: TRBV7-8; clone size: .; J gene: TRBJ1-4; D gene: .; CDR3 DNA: TGTGCCAGCAGCTTAATAGCTATCGAAAAACTGTTTTTT; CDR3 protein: CASSLIAIEKLFF
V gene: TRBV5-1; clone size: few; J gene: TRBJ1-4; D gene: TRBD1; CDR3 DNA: TGCGCCAGCAGTATCCAGACAGGGAAGGGTGAAAAACTGTTTTTT; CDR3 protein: CASSIQTGKGEKLFF
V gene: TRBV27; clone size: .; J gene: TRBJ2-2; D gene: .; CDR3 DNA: TGTGCCAGCGGGGGGTGGGCCGGGGAGCTGTTTTTT; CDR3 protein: CASGGWAGELFF
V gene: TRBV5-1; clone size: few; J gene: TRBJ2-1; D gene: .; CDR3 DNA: TGCGCCAGCAGCATCACTCCCATGGATGAGCAGTTCTTC; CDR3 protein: CASSITPMDEQFF
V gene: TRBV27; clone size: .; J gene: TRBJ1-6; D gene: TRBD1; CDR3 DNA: TGTGCCAGCAGTTTAAACAGGGGAGTTCTTTCACCCCTCCACTTT; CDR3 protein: CASSLNRGVLSPLHF
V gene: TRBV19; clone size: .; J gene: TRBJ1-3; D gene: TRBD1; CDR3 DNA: TGTGCCAGTAGTGCCCCCCGACAGGGTGGAAACACCATATATTTT; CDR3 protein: CASSAPRQGGNTIYF
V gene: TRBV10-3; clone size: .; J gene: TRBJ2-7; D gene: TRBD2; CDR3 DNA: TGTGCCATCAGTGGACTAGCGGGGGAGAGCTCCTACGAGCAGTACTTC; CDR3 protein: CAISGLAGESSYEQYF
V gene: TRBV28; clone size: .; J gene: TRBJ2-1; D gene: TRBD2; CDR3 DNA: TGTGCCAGCAGTTTTGACCTAGCGGGAGGGTCCTACAATGAGCAGTTCTTC; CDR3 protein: CASSFDLAGGSYNEQFF
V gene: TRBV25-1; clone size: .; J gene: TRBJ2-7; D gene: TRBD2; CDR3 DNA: TGTGCCAGCAGTGAAACTAGCGGGGGTACTTACGAGCAGTACTTC; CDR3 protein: CASSETSGGTYEQYF
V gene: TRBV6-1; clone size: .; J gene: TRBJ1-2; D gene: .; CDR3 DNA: TGTGCCAGCAGTGAAGAAAGACTATCGAACTATGGCTACACCTTC; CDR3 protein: CASSEERLSNYGYTF
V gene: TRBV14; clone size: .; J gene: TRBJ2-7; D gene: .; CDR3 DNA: TGTGCCAGCAGCCAAGGGAGGGGGCTCTACGAGCAGTACTTC; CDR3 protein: CASSQGRGLYEQYF
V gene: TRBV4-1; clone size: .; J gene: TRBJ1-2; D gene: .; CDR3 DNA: TGCGCCAGCAGCCAAGACGGACAGATTAACTATGGCTACACCTTC; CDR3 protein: CASSQDGQINYGYTF
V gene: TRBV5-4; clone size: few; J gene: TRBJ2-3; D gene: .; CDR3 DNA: TGTGCCAGCAGCTTGGGTTGGCAGTCTACAGATACGCAGTATTTT; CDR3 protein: CASSLGWQSTDTQYF
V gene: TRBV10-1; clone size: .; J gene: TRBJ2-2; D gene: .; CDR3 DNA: TGCGCCAGCCGGACAGCCCTTGGTTCCGGGGAGCTGTTTTTT; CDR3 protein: CASRTALGSGELFF
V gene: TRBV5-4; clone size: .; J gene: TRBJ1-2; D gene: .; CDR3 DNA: TGTGCCAGCAGCCCCACAAAGAACTATGGCTACACCTTC; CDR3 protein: CASSPTKNYGYTF
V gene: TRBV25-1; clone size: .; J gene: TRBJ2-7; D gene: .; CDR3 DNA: TGTGCCAGCAGCAGGGATAACTCCTACGAGCAGTACTTC; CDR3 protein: CASSRDNSYEQYF
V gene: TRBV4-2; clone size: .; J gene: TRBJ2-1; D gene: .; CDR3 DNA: TGTGCCAGCAGCCAAGATCGGCGGGCCTACAATGAGCAGTTCTTC; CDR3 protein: CASSQDRRAYNEQFF
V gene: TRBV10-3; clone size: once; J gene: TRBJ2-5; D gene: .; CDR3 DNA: TGTGCCATCAGTGAGTCGGCAGGGGCTTGGGGGACCCAGTACTTC; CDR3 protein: CAISESAGAWGTQYF